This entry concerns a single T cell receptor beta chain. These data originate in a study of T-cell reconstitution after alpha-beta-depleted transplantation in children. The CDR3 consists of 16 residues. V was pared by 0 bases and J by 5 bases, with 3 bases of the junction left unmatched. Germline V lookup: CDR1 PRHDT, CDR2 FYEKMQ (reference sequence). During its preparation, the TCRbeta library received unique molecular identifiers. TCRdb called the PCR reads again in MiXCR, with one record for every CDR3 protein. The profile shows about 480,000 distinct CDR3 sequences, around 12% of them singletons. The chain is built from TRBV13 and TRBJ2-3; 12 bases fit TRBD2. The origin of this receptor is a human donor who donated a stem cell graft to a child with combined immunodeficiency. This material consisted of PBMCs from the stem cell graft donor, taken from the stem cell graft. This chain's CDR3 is CASSLGGGLAGDTQYF. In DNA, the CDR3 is TGTGCCAGCAGCTTAGGAGGGGGACTAGCGGGAGATACGCAGTATTTT.